The entry that follows covers one T cell receptor beta chain sequence. The specificity of this receptor is unknown. No much larger clone exists at a distance of one base, and base qualities are not known. These data originate in a study of shared clonotypes between healthy human individuals (dated by TCRdb to between 2020 and 2021). At the level of the whole study: The cohort included three men and a couple of women between 18 and 49 years of age. For each donor, three plates each were used for CD4 naive and CD4 memory, two plates were used for CD8 naive, and one plate was used for CD8 memory. Blood TCR repertoires of about five healthy adults were deeply sequenced to estimate repertoire size and the extent of clonotype sharing between individuals. To increase sequencing depth and limit assay-specific biases, different laboratories used diverse techniques to prepare libraries and sequence TCR repertoires. Leukapheresis yielded between about 0.94 and 10 billion PBMCs per donor. What the research found in general, with its limitations: Incomplete sequencing was indicated by rarefaction of sorted-subset datasets, despite the large sequencing depth. Sampling was limited to blood, and TCR repertoires in tissue likely differ from TCR repertoires in blood. About 5% of naive CD4, roughly 3.6% of naive CD8, about 2.4% of memory CD4, and more than 0.35% of memory CD8 clonotypes were shared across several donors. Pairwise subsampling indicated that sequencing depth was expected to affect the degree of clonotype sharing among donors. The small number of donors limited the genetic and exposure-history diversity represented. Compared with non-shared clonotypes, the clonotypes found in all four sorted-subset donors had higher generation probabilities. Larger estimated clonotype richness was generally found for naive subsets than for memory subsets.

Using the deep immunoSEQ assay, multiplex PCR amplified TCR CDR3 regions from genomic DNA. Extracted genomic DNA from each cell subset was spread evenly across all wells of several immunoSEQ 96-well plates, with each plate serving as a replicate. Each replicate PCR for sorted subsets received roughly 0.2 ug genomic DNA, equal to roughly 29,000 T cell genomes. Purified libraries were measured with a Qubit 3.0 fluorometer, size-checked on a Bioanalyzer 2100, and measured again with the KAPA Library Quantification kit. A separate single-read 150-cycle Illumina NextSeq 550 flow cell was used to sequence each immunoSEQ 96-well plate. Per the original workflow: Because the immunoSEQ output included only junctional sequences and no quality scores, the filtering could not be the same as the filtering used for full-length reads. Sequences were annotated with PyIR, a Python wrapper for IgBLAST v1.9, and V/J genes and CDR3 were assigned using IMGT germline references. Reads were filtered out if the reads had weak V/J assignments (E-value above 1e-6), no CDR3, stop codons, out-of-frame junctions, or ambiguous translated residues. V3J clonotypes were defined as sequences sharing the same inferred V gene, J gene, and CDR3 amino acid sequence. To compute the percentage overlap between repertoires, the number of shared unique clonotypes was divided by the size of the smaller repertoire. RTK rarefaction, the Chao1 estimator, and Recon v2.1 estimates of unobserved clonotypes were used to assess repertoire richness. Generation probabilities were computed with OLGA for all TCRbeta clonotypes obtained by the gDNA method from several donors. TCRdb limited this immuneACCESS table to in-frame rearrangements with V and J called. A share of clones is missing; checked studies link under half to unresolved V genes, and the rest is unexplained. V and J calls and clone size are those listed in that table; D and trimming were worked out from the DNA. This sample gives hundreds of thousands of clones in total; roughly 98% of them show up just once. The ten biggest clones cover less than 0.35% of the sample.

For the CD8 naive samples, CD45RO-negative cells were positively selected for CCR7, yielding a CD45RA+CCR7+ population from which TemRA cells were excluded. Healthy HIV-negative adults with no recently reported acute infections or vaccinations were included as donors. Only Caucasian adults living in Nashville, Tennessee, USA were represented among the donors. Blood was obtained by leukapheresis, after which PBMCs were separated by Ficoll-Histopaque density gradient centrifugation and cryopreserved in liquid nitrogen vapor phase. Purity and quantity of every magnetically sorted T cell population were checked by analytical flow cytometry. Genomic DNA was isolated from every sorted fraction and measured by UV absorbance on a Nanodrop 2000c. CDR3 length: 13 amino acids, cysteine to phenylalanine. Of all the DNA, just the CDR3 is kept, 39 bases in frame from base 1. Trimming removed 4 bases from V and 2 bases from J, leaving 6 bases between the germline ends. The germline V gene encodes CDR1 SGHVS and CDR2 FNYEAQ.

This TCR was sampled from a man aged 30 to 45 in good health. In this chain, TRBV7-6 is recombined with TRBJ1-5, with the D gene too uncertain to name. Sequencing was carried out using naive CD8+ T cells sorted from blood. According to the study, the label for this sample's cell subset or site signals: CD45RA+CCR7+. The bases read TGTGCCAGCAGCTCAGCTGGCAATCAGCCCCAGCATTTT. Its coded protein is CASSSAGNQPQHF.